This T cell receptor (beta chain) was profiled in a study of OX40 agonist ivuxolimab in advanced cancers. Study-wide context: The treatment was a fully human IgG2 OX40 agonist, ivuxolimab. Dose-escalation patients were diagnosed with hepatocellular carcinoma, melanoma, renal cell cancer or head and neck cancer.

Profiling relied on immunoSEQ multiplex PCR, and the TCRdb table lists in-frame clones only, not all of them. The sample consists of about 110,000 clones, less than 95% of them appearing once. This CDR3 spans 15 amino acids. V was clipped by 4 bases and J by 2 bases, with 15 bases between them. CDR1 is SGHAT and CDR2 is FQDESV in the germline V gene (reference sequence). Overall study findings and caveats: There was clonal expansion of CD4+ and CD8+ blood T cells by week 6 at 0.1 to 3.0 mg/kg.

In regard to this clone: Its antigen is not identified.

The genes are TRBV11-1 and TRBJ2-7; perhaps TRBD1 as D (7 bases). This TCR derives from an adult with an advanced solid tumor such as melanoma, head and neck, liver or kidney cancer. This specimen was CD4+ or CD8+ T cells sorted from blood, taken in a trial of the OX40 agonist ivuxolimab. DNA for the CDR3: TGTGCCAGCAGCTCTCAGGGGGGCGCTGCCTACGAGCAGTACTTC. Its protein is CASSSQGGAAYEQYF.